The 30 T cell receptor beta chains below come from one sample, sequenced in a study of shared clonotypes between healthy human individuals. Sequencing was performed with immunoSEQ multiplex PCR; in TCRdb, only in-frame clones are kept and a portion is missing. The profile shows about half a million clones, around 80% of them singletons. Sequenced: PBMCs. The receptors come from a woman aged 40 to 50 in good health. Some clones in this sample may be carry-over from other donors' samples.

V is TRBV7-2 and J is TRBJ2-3; the match to TRBD2 covers 9 bases. CDR3 length: 17 residues. The germline V gene has CDR1 SGHTA and CDR2 FQGNSA. After removal of 5 bases from V and 3 bases from J, the junction contained 12 bases not matched to a gene. For the CDR3, the DNA is TGTGCCAGCAGCCGCAGCGGGGCGGGAGGGGGAACAGATACGCAGTATTTT. Its translation: CASSRSGAGGGTDTQYF.

V gene TRBV7-8 combines with J gene TRBJ2-6, with D uncertain. V lost 5 bases, J lost 5 bases, and 7 bases lay in between. This CDR3 spans 13 amino acids. The germline V gene encodes CDR1 SGHVS and CDR2 FQNEAQ. CDR3 sequence (DNA): TGTGCCAGCAGCCCCAGGTGGGCCAACGTCCTGACTTTC. This sequence encodes CASSPRWANVLTF.

V is TRBV9 and J is TRBJ2-3, with a possible D match to TRBD2 (6 bases). Deletions cut 1 base from V and 4 bases from J, with 16 bases between. The CDR3 runs to 16 residues. The V gene's germline CDR1 is SGDLS and CDR2 YYNGEE. This CDR3 is CASSVRGRESADTQYF. Written as DNA, the CDR3 is TGTGCCAGCAGCGTAAGAGGACGGGAGTCGGCAGATACGCAGTATTTT.

This chain uses TRBV14 with TRBJ2-5; D not certain. Germline CDR1 is SGHDN and CDR2 is FVKESK. Trimming took 4 bases from V and 2 from J, leaving 14 bases between them. This CDR3 is built from 15 residues. CDR3 residues: CASSPTPGPQETQYF. As DNA, the CDR3 is TGTGCCAGCAGCCCCACCCCCGGACCGCAAGAGACCCAGTACTTC.

The sample holds one count of this clone. The chain couples TRBV18 to TRBJ2-1; 15 bases fit TRBD2. The length of the CDR3 is 17 residues. V lost 3 bases, J lost 7 bases, and 7 bases stayed unmatched. Germline-derived CDR1 and CDR2 are KGHSH and LQKENI. This chain's CDR3 is CASSPRRTSGRDNEQFF. The CDR3 region has the DNA TGTGCCAGCTCACCCCGACGGACTAGCGGGAGGGATAATGAGCAGTTCTTC.

This clone was seen once. The chain uses TRBV7-9 and TRBJ2-3; no clear D gene. Germline-derived CDR1 and CDR2 are SEHNR and FQNEAQ (reference sequence). This CDR3 is 13 amino acids long. Trimming removed 4 bases from V and 1 base from J, with 6 bases in between. The CDR3 loop is CASSWIGTDTQYF. CDR3 DNA: TGTGCCAGCAGCTGGATAGGCACAGATACGCAGTATTTT.

The chain carries TRBV10-3 and TRBJ1-1; 7 bases map to TRBD1. In germline, CDR1 is ENHRY, CDR2 SYGVKD. The junction had 9 bases not matched to a gene; V was cut back by 4 bases and J by 10 bases. The CDR3 contains 13 residues. CDR3 sequence (DNA): TGTGCCATCAGTGGAGGGGGCCTCCCGGGAGCTTTCTTT. Its translation is CAISGGGLPGAFF.

A word on this clone: The same CDR3 can be traced to other DNA sequences in this sample. V gene TRBV7-8 combines with J gene TRBJ2-5, with a weak D call TRBD2 (6 bases). The V gene's germline CDR1 is SGHVS and CDR2 FQNEAQ. V lost 6 bases to trimming and J lost 8 bases, with 22 bases between them. The CDR3 is 15 residues long. The chain's CDR3 is CASSLNRGGGETQYF. In DNA form, the CDR3 reads TGTGCCAGCAGTCTCAACCGGGGAGGCGGGGAAACCCAGTACTTC.

The chain combines TRBV4-1 with TRBJ2-7; TRBD2 matches at 8 bases. Germline V lookup: CDR1 MGHRA, CDR2 YSYEKL. The CDR3 runs to 15 residues. After removal of 5 bases from V and 4 bases from J, the junction contained 10 bases not matched to a gene. The CDR3 DNA reads as TGCGCCAGCAGCTTGGTACTAGCGGCTGAATACGAGCAGTACTTC. Its translation: CASSLVLAAEYEQYF.

This rearrangement joins TRBV5-1 to TRBJ2-1, with 8 bases identical to TRBD2. J was trimmed by 1 base and V by 0 bases; bases with no gene match: 6. CDR1 is SGHRS and CDR2 is YFSETQ in the germline V gene. CDR3 length: 17 residues. The CDR3 protein is CASSLDPAGGSYNEQFF. The CDR3 bases are TGCGCCAGCAGCTTGGATCCCGCGGGAGGTTCCTACAATGAGCAGTTCTTC.

The chain carries TRBV10-3 and TRBJ2-3, with 11 bases fitting TRBD1. The germline CDR1 and CDR2 sequences are ENHRY and SYGVKD. The CDR3 covers 14 residues. J was trimmed by 3 bases and V by 9 bases; bases with no gene match: 5. The CDR3 loop reads CAISRDRGTDTQYF. The CDR3 coding sequence is TGTGCCATATCCCGGGACAGGGGGACAGATACGCAGTATTTT.

V gene TRBV4-2 combines with J gene TRBJ1-4, with D possibly TRBD1 on 5 matching bases. Germline CDR1 reads LGHNA; CDR2 reads YNFKEQ. Trimming shortened V by 1 base and J by 8 bases, and 17 bases separated the two germline ends. This CDR3 is built from 16 residues. CDR3 residues: CASSQGRGGGEEKLFF. The CDR3 nucleotides are TGTGCCAGCAGCCAAGGGCGTGGGGGAGGGGAAGAAAAACTGTTTTTT.

J is TRBJ2-7 and V is TRBV4-2; TRBD2 agrees at 12 bases. V trimming: 3 bases; J trimming: 0 bases; junction bases outside the gene matches: 3. The CDR3 extends over 16 amino acids. The germline CDR1 and CDR2 sequences are LGHNA and YNFKEQ. The CDR3 loop is CASSQSTSGSSYEQYF. CDR3 nucleotides: TGTGCCAGCAGCCAGTCGACTAGCGGGAGCTCCTACGAGCAGTACTTC.

The chain links TRBV5-1 to TRBJ2-3, with D perhaps TRBD1 or TRBD2 (5 bases each). CDR1 SGHRS and CDR2 YFSETQ come from the germline V gene. V lost 3 bases and J lost 2, with 13 bases in between. The CDR3 runs to 15 residues. The CDR3 DNA follows: TGCGCCAGCAGCTCCTCTCGGGGACCCACAGATACGCAGTATTTT. Residues: CASSSSRGPTDTQYF.

The gene calls are TRBV30 and TRBJ2-4; 7 bases are shared with TRBD1. CDR1 is GTSNPN, CDR2 SVGIG, per germline (reference sequence). The V segment lost 4 bases and the J segment 8 bases; nucleotides outside the gene matches: 14. The CDR3 is made up of 15 amino acids. CDR3 sequence (DNA): TGTGCCTGGACCATTGGGAAAGGGGGCAGGGACATTCAGTACTTC. Translating it yields CAWTIGKGGRDIQYF.

The chain recombines TRBV28 with TRBJ2-2, with D hard to call. Germline loops: CDR1 MDHEN, CDR2 SYDVKM. Trimming removed 10 bases at V and 2 bases at J, with 11 bases between. CDR3 length equals 13 residues. CDR3 residues: CAISEPNTGELFF. CDR3 in DNA: TGTGCCATCTCGGAACCTAACACCGGGGAGCTGTTTTTT.

The chain couples TRBV5-1 to TRBJ2-7; D perhaps matches TRBD2 (5 bases). The CDR3 has 14 residues. The germline CDR1 and CDR2 sequences are SGHRS and YFSETQ. Trimming removed 0 bases from V and 0 bases from J, with 7 bases in between. The CDR3 DNA is TGCGCCAGCAGCTTGGAGGGAGCCTCCTACGAGCAGTACTTC. It translates to CASSLEGASYEQYF.

This clone was seen a few times. V gene TRBV9 combines with J gene TRBJ2-3; 7 bases map to TRBD2. The V and J ends lost 0 bases and 3 bases, in that order; junction bases with no gene match: 10. Germline V gene data show CDR1 as SGDLS and CDR2 as YYNGEE. The CDR3 extends over 17 amino acids. This CDR3 is CASSVDGRASLTDTQYF. For the CDR3, the DNA is TGTGCCAGCAGCGTAGATGGGAGGGCCAGTCTGACAGATACGCAGTATTTT.

The rearrangement links TRBV7-9 to TRBJ2-5; either TRBD1 or TRBD2 may supply D (5 bases each). In germline, CDR1 is SEHNR, CDR2 FQNEAQ (reference sequence). Trimming shortened V by 4 bases and J by 2 bases, and 14 bases separated the two germline ends. The CDR3 runs to 15 residues. CDR3 amino acids: CASSSMTGAQETQYF. Written as DNA, the CDR3 is TGTGCCAGCAGCTCCATGACCGGGGCTCAAGAGACCCAGTACTTC.

V usage is TRBV25-1 and J usage is TRBJ1-5; the D is unclear. CDR1 is MGHDK, CDR2 SYGVNS, per germline. This CDR3 comprises 14 residues. Trimming cost V 2 bases and J 10 bases, with 15 bases left between them. CDR3 nucleotide sequence: TGTGCCAGCAGTGAACCCGGGGAGGGTCATCCCCAGCATTTT. Translating it yields CASSEPGEGHPQHF.

This clone has a single count. The V and J genes are TRBV5-4 and TRBJ1-5, with TRBD1 matching 7 bases. V lost 4 bases and J lost 7; bases outside the gene matches: 11. The CDR3 contains 15 residues. Germline V gives CDR1 SGHNT, CDR2 YYREEE (reference sequence). The CDR3 DNA sequence: TGTGCCAGCAGCGGTGGGACAGAGGAGGGGCAGCCCCAGCATTTT. Translation gives CASSGGTEEGQPQHF.

As to this clone: One end of the junction does not line up with germline, which may come from a read error. The chain combines TRBV27 with TRBJ1-3, with D unresolved. Per the germline V gene, CDR1 is MNHEY and CDR2 is SMNVEV (reference sequence). The CDR3 runs 14 residues. The CDR3 region is CAGSYAGSGNTIYF. CDR3 nucleotide sequence: TGTGCCGGCAGCTACGCGGGCTCTGGAAACACCATATATTTT.

This chain links TRBV2 with TRBJ1-1, with D tentatively TRBD1 (5 bases). The germline V and J ends were trimmed by 5 bases and 5 bases, with 18 bases remaining between them. Germline V gene lookup returns CDR1 SNHLY and CDR2 FYNNEI. The CDR3 has 15 residues. CDR3: CASSRPGPRPTEAFF. As DNA, the CDR3 is TGTGCCAGCAGTCGGCCGGGACCCAGGCCGACTGAAGCTTTCTTT.

For this clone: This CDR3 is also generated by other DNA sequences in the sample. This rearrangement joins TRBV5-1 to TRBJ2-6; no firm D call. Germline assignment: CDR1 SGHRS and CDR2 YFSETQ. This CDR3 has 14 amino acids. Trimming removed 0 bases from V and 2 bases from J, with 3 bases in between. CDR3 residues: CASSLGTGANVLTF. CDR3 in DNA: TGCGCCAGCAGCTTGGGAACTGGGGCCAACGTCCTGACTTTC. Supplemented by reference TRBV5-1 and TRBJ2-6, the full variable domain reads KAGVTQTPRYLIKTRGQQVTLSCSPISGHRSVSWYQQTPGQGLQFLFEYFSETQRNKGNFPGRFSGRQFSNSRSEMNVSTLELGDSALYLCASSLGTGANVLTFGAGSRLTVL.

As concerns this clone: A far larger clone lies a single base away; this is likely a read error. Lacking the conserved final phenylalanine or tryptophan, this CDR3 likely reflects a read error. V and J are TRBV6-1 and TRBJ2-7, with D possibly being TRBD1 or TRBD2 (6 bases each). The CDR3 loop spans 15 amino acids. Germline values: CDR1 MNHNS, CDR2 SASEGT. V was pared by 1 base and J by 4 bases, with 14 bases between. The CDR3 loop is CASSEVEEGGYEQYL. DNA for the CDR3: TGTGCCAGCAGTGAAGTCGAGGAAGGGGGGTACGAGCAGTACCTC.

In the case of this clone: The sample contains more than one DNA sequence encoding this CDR3. The chain recombines TRBV30 with TRBJ1-2; 8 bases fit TRBD1. V shed 2 bases and J 5 bases; nucleotides not matched to a gene: 1. Germline loops: CDR1 GTSNPN, CDR2 SVGIG (reference sequence). This CDR3 contains 12 residues. CDR3 in amino acids: CAWSTGGYGYTF. The CDR3 region has the DNA TGTGCCTGGAGTACAGGGGGATATGGCTACACCTTC. The full variable domain, with the rest looked up from reference TRBV30 and TRBJ1-2, is SQTIHQWPATLVQPVGSPLSLECTVEGTSNPNLYWYRQAAGRGLQLLFYSVGIGQISSEVPQNLSASRPQDRQFILSSKKLLLSDSGFYLCAWSTGGYGYTFGSGTRLTVV.

As for this clone: With only one base between it and a far larger clone, this is likely a read error. The chain couples TRBV30 to TRBJ1-1; D remains unclear. The V end lost 3 bases, the J end lost 10 bases, and 15 bases lay between the germline ends. Germline CDR1 is GTSNPN and CDR2 is SVGIG (reference sequence). The CDR3 runs to 12 residues. The CDR3 DNA is TGTGCCTGGAGGGAGGGTCGCTCTGGAGCTTTCTTT. It specifies CAWREGRSGAFF.

The chain joins TRBV28 to TRBJ1-2, with D tentatively TRBD1 (5 bases). Deletions cut 11 bases from V and 2 bases from J, with 12 bases between. The germline V gene has CDR1 MDHEN and CDR2 SYDVKM. The CDR3 length is 12 residues. CDR3 bases: TGTGCCTGCGGGACGCCGAACTATGGCTACACCTTC. As protein: CACGTPNYGYTF.

J is TRBJ2-3 and V is TRBV5-1; D is ambiguous. Germline V gives CDR1 SGHRS, CDR2 YFSETQ. The V end was cut by 6 bases, the J end by 1 base, with 12 bases between. CDR3 length: 14 residues. CDR3 sequence: CASMEGLGTDTQYF. CDR3 in DNA: TGCGCCAGCATGGAAGGGCTTGGCACAGATACGCAGTATTTT.

The chain joins TRBV2 to TRBJ2-5, with D possibly matching TRBD1 (5 bases). The germline V gene encodes CDR1 SNHLY and CDR2 FYNNEI. The CDR3 sequence is 15 residues long. V was cut by 0 bases and J by 2 bases, with 10 bases left in between. The CDR3 nucleotides are TGTGCCAGCAGTGAAGCGATCAGGGCACAAGAGACCCAGTACTTC. This encodes CASSEAIRAQETQYF.